The sample holds many counts of the clone carrying this TCR beta chain. No antigen is known for it. The record originates from a study of early T cells in non-severe SARS-CoV-2 infection. Looking at the study overall: Unsorted whole blood bulk RNA was sequenced, with unpaired chains.

Regarding the study as a whole: VDJdb-based annotation leaned toward anti-spike CD8 responses and missed private and CD4 specificities.

CDR3 length: 18 amino acids. Trimming shortened V by 4 bases and J by 0 bases, and 23 bases separated the two germline ends. Per the germline V gene, CDR1 is SGDLS and CDR2 is YYNGEE. Each cDNA molecule carried a unique molecular identifier. TCRdb re-analysed the 5' RACE reads in MiXCR, keeping a single row per CDR3 protein. The data contain about 55,000 distinct CDR3 sequences, about 6.1% of them singletons. The sequences come from whole blood, collected at baseline. The chain recombines TRBV9 with TRBJ2-7; TRBD2 is a possible D gene (6 bases). The clonotype comes from an adult who was a healthcare worker with PCR-confirmed SARS-CoV-2 infection or an uninfected control (not recorded which). The CDR3 DNA reads TGTGCCAGCAGCACAAACCCCGGCGGGGAAGAGAGCTCCTACGAGCAGTACTTC. Translating gives CASSTNPGGEESSYEQYF.